Listed below are T cell receptor beta chains from one sample, sequenced in a study of Graves' ophthalmopathy and Graves' hyperthyroidism. TCRdb analysed the multiplex PCR reads with MiXCR anew, one entry per CDR3 protein. The sample includes about 550,000 distinct CDR3 sequences, approximately 37% of them seen just once. Sequencing used peripheral blood or thyroid tissue (not recorded which). These receptors all come from an adult man with Graves' hyperthyroidism. Each CDR3 is given with its conserved first and last residue. D genes are given only for firm matches. A clone size is listed for some rows: how often the clone was seen (once, few, many), or a class if it is expanded.

>TRBV12-3/TRBV12-4|TRBJ1-6|many|NA
TGTGCCAGCAGCCCAGGGACAATTTCACCCCTCCACTTT
CASSPGTISPLHF
>TRBV5-4|TRBJ2-5|NA|NA
TGTGCCAGCAGTTTATATTGTGAGGGGGGCCCAGAGACCCAGTACTTC
CASSLYCEGGPETQYF
>TRBV7-9|TRBJ1-2|NA|NA
TGTGCCAGCAGCTTAGATGGGGGACGTGGCTACACCTTC
CASSLDGGRGYTF
>TRBV20-1|TRBJ1-5|once|TRBD1
TGCAGTGCTGGTAGGACAGGGGATCACTACGAGCATTTT
CSAGRTGDHYEHF
>TRBV25-1|TRBJ2-7|NA|NA
TGTGCCAGCGGTGGGGGCGGGTCCCTCGAGCAGTACTTC
CASGGGGSLEQYF
>TRBV2|TRBJ2-5|NA|TRBD2
TGTGCCAGCAGCTCTGAAATAGCGGGAGAGACCCAGTACTTC
CASSSEIAGETQYF
>TRBV10-3|TRBJ1-2|NA|TRBD1
TGTGCCATCAGCACGCGGACAGGGGGTGATGGCTACACCTTC
CAISTRTGGDGYTF
>TRBV5-4|TRBJ1-5|many|NA
TGTGCCAGCACCCTTACAGGGAATCAGCCCCAGCATTTT
CASTLTGNQPQHF
>TRBV12-3/TRBV12-4|TRBJ2-5|many|TRBD2
TGTGCCAGCAGTGAAGGACTAGCTAGGGAGACCCAGTACTTC
CASSEGLARETQYF
>TRBV6-5|TRBJ2-7|NA|NA
TGTGCCAGCAGCTTGGGTCGGACAGCCTACGAGCAGTACTTC
CASSLGRTAYEQYF
>TRBV24-1|TRBJ2-1|NA|TRBD2
TGTGCCACCAGTGATCCCGGACTAGCGGAATACAATGAGCAGTTCTTC
CATSDPGLAEYNEQFF
>TRBV24-1|TRBJ2-3|few|NA
TGTGCCACCAGTGATTCCTTTAGGGACTCGCACCGGTGGGGCACAGATACGCAGTATTTT
CATSDSFRDSHRWGTDTQYF
>TRBV5-6|TRBJ1-4|few|TRBD1
TGTGCCAGCAGCTCCGGGACAGGGGGCGTCGGGGATGAAAAACTGTTTTTT
CASSSGTGGVGDEKLFF
>TRBV20-1|TRBJ1-4|NA|NA
TGCAGTGCTCCTCGAGGGGATACTAGCGGAGGTGAAAAACTGTTTTTT
CSAPRGDTSGGEKLFF
>TRBV6-5|TRBJ2-7|NA|TRBD2
TGTGCCAGCAGTTTAAGGCTAGCGGTGAAATACGAGCAGTACTTC
CASSLRLAVKYEQYF